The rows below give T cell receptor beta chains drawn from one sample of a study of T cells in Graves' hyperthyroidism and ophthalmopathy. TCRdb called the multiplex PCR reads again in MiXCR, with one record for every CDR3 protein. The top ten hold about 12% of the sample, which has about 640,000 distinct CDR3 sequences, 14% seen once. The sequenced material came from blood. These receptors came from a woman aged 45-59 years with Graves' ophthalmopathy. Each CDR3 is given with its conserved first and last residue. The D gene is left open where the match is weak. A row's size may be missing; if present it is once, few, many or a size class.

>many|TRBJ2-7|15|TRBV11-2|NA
TGTGCCAGCAGCTTAGATAGCGGCAAGACCTACGAGCAGTACTTC
CASSLDSGKTYEQYF
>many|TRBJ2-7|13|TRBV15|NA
TGTGCCACCAGCAGAGAAGCCCAATACGAGCAGTACTTC
CATSREAQYEQYF
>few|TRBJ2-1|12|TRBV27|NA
TGTGCCAGCACCAGGGGTCTGGATGAGCAGTTCTTC
CASTRGLDEQFF
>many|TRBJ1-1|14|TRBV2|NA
TGTGCCAGCAGCGTACAGGGCCCGAACACTGAAGCTTTCTTT
CASSVQGPNTEAFF
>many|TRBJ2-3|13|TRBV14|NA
TGTGCCAGCAGCCACGACCGCACAGATACGCAGTATTTT
CASSHDRTDTQYF
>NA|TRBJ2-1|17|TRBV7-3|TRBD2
TGTGCCAGCAGCTTAAAGGCTAGACTAGCGGGAATCAATGAGCAGTTCTTC
CASSLKARLAGINEQFF
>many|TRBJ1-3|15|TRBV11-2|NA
TGTGCCAGCAGCATTACACAGGGCTCTGGAAACACCATATATTTT
CASSITQGSGNTIYF
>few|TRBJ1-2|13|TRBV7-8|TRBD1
TGTGCCAGCAGCACGACAGGGTCGGGTGGCTACACCTTC
CASSTTGSGGYTF
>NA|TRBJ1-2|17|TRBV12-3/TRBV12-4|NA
TGTGCCAGCAGCTCCTATGGGTTTGTCAGTACTAACTATGGCTACACCTTC
CASSSYGFVSTNYGYTF
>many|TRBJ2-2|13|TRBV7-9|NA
TGCGCCAGCAGCCCACAGGGAACCGGGGAGCTGTTTTTT
CASSPQGTGELFF
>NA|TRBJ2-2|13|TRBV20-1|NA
TGCAGTGCTAGAGTTGGGGGAGGCGGGGAGCTGTTTTTT
CSARVGGGGELFF
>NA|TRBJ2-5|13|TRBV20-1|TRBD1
TGCAGTGCTGAGGACAGGGGGCGAGAGACCCAGTACTTC
CSAEDRGRETQYF
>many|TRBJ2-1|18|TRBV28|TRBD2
TGTGCCAGCAGTTACACCCTCCCCGGACTAGCGGGATGGGATGAGCAGTTCTTC
CASSYTLPGLAGWDEQFF
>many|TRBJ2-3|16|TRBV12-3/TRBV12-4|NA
TGTGCCAGCAGTTTCGGCGGGTCCCTTAGCACAGATACGCAGTATTTT
CASSFGGSLSTDTQYF
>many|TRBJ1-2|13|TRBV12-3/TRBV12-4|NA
TGTGCCAGCAGTATCCGAGTGGTGGATGGCTACACCTTC
CASSIRVVDGYTF
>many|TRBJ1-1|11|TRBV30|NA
TGTGCCTGGAGGGAGTGGGCTGAAGCTTTCTTT
CAWREWAEAFF
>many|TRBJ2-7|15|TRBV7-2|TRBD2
TGTGCCAGCAGCTCGCGGTTTAGCGGGAGTTACGAGCAGTACTTC
CASSSRFSGSYEQYF
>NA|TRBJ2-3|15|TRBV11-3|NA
TGTGCCAGCAGCGGACCCGGGGGAGCCACAGATACGCAGTATTTT
CASSGPGGATDTQYF
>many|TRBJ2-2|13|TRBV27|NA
TGTGCCAGCAGTTTCTCGCTCACCGGGGAGCTGTTTTTT
CASSFSLTGELFF
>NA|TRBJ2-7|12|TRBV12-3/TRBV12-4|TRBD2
TGTGCCAGCAGACTAGCGGCCTACGAGCAGTACTTC
CASRLAAYEQYF
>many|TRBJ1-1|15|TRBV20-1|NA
TGCAGTGCCCCTAAGCGCGGGGGCAGGGGTACTGAAGCTTTCTTT
CSAPKRGGRGTEAFF
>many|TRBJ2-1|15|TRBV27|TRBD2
TGTGCCAGCAGTTCCCGGACTAGCGGGAGCAATGAGCAGTTCTTC
CASSSRTSGSNEQFF
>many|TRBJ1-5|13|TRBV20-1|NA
TGCAGTGCTGGGGTGGATGGCAATCAGCCCCAGCATTTT
CSAGVDGNQPQHF
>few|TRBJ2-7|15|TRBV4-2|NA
TGTGCCAGCAGCCTAGCCCTAGGAGGAGGTTGGGAGCAGTACTTC
CASSLALGGGWEQYF
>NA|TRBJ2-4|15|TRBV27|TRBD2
TGTGCCACCTCATCCATCGCTAGCGGGAGTTACATTCAGTACTTC
CATSSIASGSYIQYF
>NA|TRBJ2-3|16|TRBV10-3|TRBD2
TGTGCCATCAGTGAGGCCACTAGCGCGAGGGCAGATACGCAGTATTTT
CAISEATSARADTQYF
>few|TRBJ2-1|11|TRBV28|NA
TGTGCCAGCAGTTTGACGCATGAGCAGTTCTTC
CASSLTHEQFF
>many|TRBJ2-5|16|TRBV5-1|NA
TGCGCCAGCAGCGTTGGAGTTGCAGGGCTTGGAGAGACCCAGTACTTC
CASSVGVAGLGETQYF